The sequence of this TCR beta chain was determined in a study of Graves' ophthalmopathy and Graves' hyperthyroidism. Study-level results: In separating ophthalmopathy from stable hyperthyroidism, a 13-signature model achieved approximately 91% sensitivity and 81.08% specificity. Also, most clonotypes expanded in the thyroid above 0.001 frequency appeared in blood.

Concerning this clonotype itself: What it recognizes is unknown.

Amplification targeted the TCR beta CDR3 regions, with RNA transcripts as the source material. HTBI primers were employed in first-round RT-PCR, then a second-round multiplex PCR followed. TCRdb reanalysed the multiplex PCR reads using MiXCR and keeps one entry per CDR3 protein. The table shows about 550,000 distinct CDR3 sequences, with less than 40% occurring only once. The ends lost 8 bases at V and 0 bases at J; junction bases unmatched: 15. CDR1 is SEHNR, CDR2 FQNEAQ, per germline (reference sequence). The CDR3 is 17 residues long. Pregnancy or lactation, uncontrolled infections and other autoimmune diseases were grounds for excluding patients.

The chain uses TRBV7-9 and TRBJ2-7; 8 bases are shared with TRBD1. This clonotype was obtained from an adult man with Graves' hyperthyroidism. What was sequenced was peripheral blood or thyroid tissue (not recorded which). The CDR3: CASRPQVGTGSSYEQYF. The CDR3 DNA is TGTGCCAGCCGCCCGCAGGTTGGGACAGGCAGCTCCTACGAGCAGTACTTC.